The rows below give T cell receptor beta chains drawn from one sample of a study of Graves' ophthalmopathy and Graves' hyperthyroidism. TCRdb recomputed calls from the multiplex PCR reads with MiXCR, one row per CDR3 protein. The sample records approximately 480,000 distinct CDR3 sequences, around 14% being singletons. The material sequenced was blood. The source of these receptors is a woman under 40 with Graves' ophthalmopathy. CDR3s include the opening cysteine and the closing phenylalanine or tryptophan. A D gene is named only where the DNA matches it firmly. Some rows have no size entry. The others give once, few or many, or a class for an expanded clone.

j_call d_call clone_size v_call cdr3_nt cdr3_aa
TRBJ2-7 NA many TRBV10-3 TGTGCCTACCGGGACGGCTCCTACGAGCAGTACTTC CAYRDGSYEQYF
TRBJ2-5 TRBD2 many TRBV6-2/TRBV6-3 TGTGCCAGCAGTTACTCCGGGGGGGCAGTAGAGACCCAGTACTTC CASSYSGGAVETQYF
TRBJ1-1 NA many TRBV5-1 TGCGCCAGCACCCTGGCGGTCGGGGCAATGAACACTGAAGCTTTCTTT CASTLAVGAMNTEAFF
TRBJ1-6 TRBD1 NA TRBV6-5 TGTGCCAGCAGTTACTCGAGCGACAGGGGCAATAATTCACCCCTCCACTTT CASSYSSDRGNNSPLHF
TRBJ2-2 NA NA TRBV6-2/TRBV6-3 TGTGCCAGCAGTTACACTCCCTTCTTCGGGGAGCTGTTTTTT CASSYTPFFGELFF
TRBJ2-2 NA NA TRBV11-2 TGTGCCAGCAGCTTAGTGGACGGGAACACCGGGGAGCTGTTTTTT CASSLVDGNTGELFF
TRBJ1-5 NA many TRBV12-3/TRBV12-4 TGTGCCAGCAGTTTTAAGGGAGGCAAGCAGCCCCAGCATTTT CASSFKGGKQPQHF
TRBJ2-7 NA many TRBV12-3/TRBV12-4 TGTGCCAGCAGTACTCGCCGACGGTCCCCGGGCGCCTACGAGCAGTACTTC CASSTRRRSPGAYEQYF
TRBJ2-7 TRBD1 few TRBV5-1 TGCGCCAGCAGCTTGGCGCCCGGGACAGCTGACTACGAGCAGTACTTC CASSLAPGTADYEQYF
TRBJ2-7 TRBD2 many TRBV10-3 TGTGCCATCACGGGGGAGGGTTCCGAGCAGTACTTC CAITGEGSEQYF
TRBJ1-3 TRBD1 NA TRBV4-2 TGTGCCAGCAGCCAACCCGGGCCGGGACAGGGGACGAGAAACACCATATATTTT CASSQPGPGQGTRNTIYF
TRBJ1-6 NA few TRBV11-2 TGTGCCAGCAGCTTAGTAGGGTTGACAGTCGGTAATTCACCCCTCCACTTT CASSLVGLTVGNSPLHF
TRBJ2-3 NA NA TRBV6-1 TGTGCCAGCAGTGAAACCCCAAACACAGATACGCAGTATTTT CASSETPNTDTQYF
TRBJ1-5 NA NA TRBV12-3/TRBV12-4 TGTGCCAGCAGTTTTGATCCGTTCGGGGACGTCGTGAGTCAGCCCCAGCATTTT CASSFDPFGDVVSQPQHF
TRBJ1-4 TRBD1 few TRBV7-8 TGTGCCAGCAGCTTAGTGGGGACAGGGGTGTCGGAACTGTTTTTT CASSLVGTGVSELFF
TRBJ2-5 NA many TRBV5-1 TGCGCCAGCAGCTCCCCGGGCACGGAGACCCAGTACTTC CASSSPGTETQYF
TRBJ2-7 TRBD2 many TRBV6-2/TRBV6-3 TGTGCCAGCAGTTACTCGATTTCGGGAGCCGGGACTAGCCGATACGAGCAGTACTTC CASSYSISGAGTSRYEQYF
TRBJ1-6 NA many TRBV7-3 TGTGCCAGCAGCTTATCAGGGGATTCTTCACCCCTCCACTTT CASSLSGDSSPLHF
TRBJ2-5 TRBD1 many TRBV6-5 TGTGCCAGCAGTTACGAAACAGGGGGAAGGGAGACCCAGTACTTC CASSYETGGRETQYF
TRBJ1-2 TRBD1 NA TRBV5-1 TGCGCCAGCAGGTCATCAGGGGGCGAGCACTATGGCTACACCTTC CASRSSGGEHYGYTF
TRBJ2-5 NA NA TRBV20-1 TGCAGTGCTGGGGATAAGTACCAAGAGACCCAGTACTTC CSAGDKYQETQYF
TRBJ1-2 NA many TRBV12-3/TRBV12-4 TGTGCCAGCAGTTTTATCGAGAGGAATTATGGCTACACCTTC CASSFIERNYGYTF
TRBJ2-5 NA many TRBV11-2 TGTGCCAGCAGCCTTGTTTGGGGAGAGACCCAGTACTTC CASSLVWGETQYF
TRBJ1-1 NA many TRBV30 TGTGCCTGGAGCCGGGACAAAAAAACTGAAGCTTTCTTT CAWSRDKKTEAFF
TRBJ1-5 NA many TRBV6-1 TGTGCCAGCAGTGAAAGAGATAGCAATCAGCCCCAGCATTTT CASSERDSNQPQHF
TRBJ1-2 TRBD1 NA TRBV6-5 TGTGCCAGCAGTTACTCGGACAGGGGGCTAATAGGCTATGGCTACACCTTC CASSYSDRGLIGYGYTF
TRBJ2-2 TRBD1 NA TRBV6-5 TGTGCCAGCAGTTCACAGGGGGTGAACACCGGGGAGCTGTTTTTT CASSSQGVNTGELFF
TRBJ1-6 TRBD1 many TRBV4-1 TGCGCCAGCAGCCCCACTCAGGGGGACTCACCCCTCCACTTT CASSPTQGDSPLHF
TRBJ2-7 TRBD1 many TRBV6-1 TGTGCCAGCATTGGGAACAGGGGGAGGTACGAGCAGTACTTC CASIGNRGRYEQYF
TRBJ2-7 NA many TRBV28 TGTGCCAGCAGCCAAGAGGTTGATCCCTTAAACTACGAGCAGTACTTC CASSQEVDPLNYEQYF
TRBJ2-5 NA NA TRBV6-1 TGTGCCAGCAGCCACGCCCAGGGAGGGGGCGAACCTCAAGAGACGCAATACTTC CASSHAQGGGEPQETQYF
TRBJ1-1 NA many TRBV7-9 TGTGCCAGCAGTCCTGGGGGGAATGAAGCTTTCTTT CASSPGGNEAFF
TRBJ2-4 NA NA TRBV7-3 TGTGCCAGCAGCCTCACCCCTCCCGGGGTTGAGGTTCAAAACATTCAGTACTTC CASSLTPPGVEVQNIQYF
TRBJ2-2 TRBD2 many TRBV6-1 TGTGCCAGCAGCATACCAGGGAGGGACGGGGAGCTGTTTTTT CASSIPGRDGELFF
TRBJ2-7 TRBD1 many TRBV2 TGTGCCAGCAGTCAGACAGGGGTTTACGAGCAGTACTTC CASSQTGVYEQYF
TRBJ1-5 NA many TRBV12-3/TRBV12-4 TGTGCCAGCAGCTACTCCGGGGCCACCGGACAGCCCCAGCATTTT CASSYSGATGQPQHF
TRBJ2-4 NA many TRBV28 TGTGCCAGCAGGAGGAGGGCGGATGGGCACATTAAGTACTTC CASRRRADGHIKYF
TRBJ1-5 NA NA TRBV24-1 TGTGCCACCAGTGACCCTGGGCAGCCCCAGCATTTT CATSDPGQPQHF
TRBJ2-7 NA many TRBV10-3 TGTGCCATCAGTAAGTTTGGCGAGCAGTACTTC CAISKFGEQYF
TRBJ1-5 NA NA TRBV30 TGTGCCTGGAGTGTACGGGGGGGCGCCGGCAATCAGCCCCAGCATTTT CAWSVRGGAGNQPQHF
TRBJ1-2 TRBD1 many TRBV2 TGTGCCAGCGCCCGACAGGGGGCTAACTATGGCTACACCTTC CASARQGANYGYTF
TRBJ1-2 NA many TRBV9 TGTGCCAGCAGCGTAGGGACAGACTTTAACTATGGCTACACCTTC CASSVGTDFNYGYTF
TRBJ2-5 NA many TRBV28 TGTGCCAGCAGACCTGACAGAGTACAAGAGACCCAGTACTTC CASRPDRVQETQYF
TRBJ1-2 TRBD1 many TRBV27 TGTGCCAGCAGTTTAGTGGGGCAGGGGGATATCTATGGCTACACCTTC CASSLVGQGDIYGYTF
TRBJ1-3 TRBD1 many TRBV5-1 TGCGCCAGCAGCCTGACAGGGAGCTCTGGAAACACCATATATTTT CASSLTGSSGNTIYF
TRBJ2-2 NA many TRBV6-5 TGTGCCAGCAGTTACTCCGCGACGAACACCGGGGAGCTGTTTTTT CASSYSATNTGELFF
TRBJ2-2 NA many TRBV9 TGTGCCAGCAGCGTAGCTAGGGGGACCGGGGAGCTGTTTTTT CASSVARGTGELFF
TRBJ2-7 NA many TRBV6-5 TGTGCCAGCAGCGGGGGGCCCCTCTCCTACGAGCAGTACTTC CASSGGPLSYEQYF
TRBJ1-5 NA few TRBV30 TGTGCCTGGACCCCGGGACACGGCTTTCAGCCCCAGCATTTT CAWTPGHGFQPQHF
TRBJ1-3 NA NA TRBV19 TGTGCCAGTAGCCCACTGGGTCTAACGGCTGGAAACACCATATATTTT CASSPLGLTAGNTIYF
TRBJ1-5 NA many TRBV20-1 TGCAGTGCTTCCGACAGGATTAGCAATCAGCCCCAGCATTTT CSASDRISNQPQHF
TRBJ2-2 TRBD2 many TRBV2 TGTGCCAGCAGTGATTCTAGACTAGCGGCGAACACCGGGGAGCTGTTTTTT CASSDSRLAANTGELFF
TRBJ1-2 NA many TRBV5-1 TGCGCCAGCAGCTCGGGACAAGTTTACTATGGCTACACCTTC CASSSGQVYYGYTF